The clone carrying this TCR beta chain was seen ten or more times. Antigen specificity is unknown. This sample was included in a study of Graves' ophthalmopathy and Graves' hyperthyroidism. The CDR3 spans 12 residues. CDR1 is DFQATT and CDR2 is SNEGSKA in the germline V gene (reference sequence). V gave up 0 bases and J gave up 11 bases, with 13 bases separating them. Notes on the study in general: Cross-validated, the 13-signature model showed 87.88%/81.08% sensitivity/specificity, and 80%/75% in the test set. Clonotypes were expanded in thyroid at above 0.001 frequency, and most also appeared in blood.

Other autoimmune diseases, uncontrolled infections, pregnancy or lactation excluded patients from enrollment. RNA transcripts were the template, and TCR beta CDR3 regions were amplified from them. The workflow started with a first-round RT-PCR run with HTBI primers and then moved on to a second-round multiplex PCR. TCRdb recomputed calls from the multiplex PCR reads with MiXCR, one row per CDR3 protein. The profile shows about 1.2 million distinct CDR3 sequences, approximately 35% of them singletons. Material for sequencing was peripheral blood or thyroid tissue (not recorded which). The sequence was obtained from an adult man with Graves' hyperthyroidism. V and J are TRBV20-1 and TRBJ1-2; a possible D gene is TRBD1 (5 bases). The CDR3 DNA is TGCAGTGCTAGAGATCCAGGGCAGCGTTACACCTTC. As protein: CSARDPGQRYTF.